The 13 T cell receptor beta chains given below trace back to one sample, sequenced in a study of blood T cell repertoires in COVID-19. Using immunoSEQ multiplex PCR, the repertoire was profiled, and TCRdb retains in-frame clones only, with some absent. The sample carries about 50,000 clones, around 90% recorded once. The sequencing sample was made of peripheral blood. Source of these receptors: a man aged 50 to 60 with active COVID-19.

This clone came up once. The chain has TRBV29-1 and TRBJ1-1; 8 bases fit TRBD1. The CDR3 sequence is 14 residues long. Germline CDR1 SQVTM, CDR2 ANQGSEA. The ends lost 6 bases at V and 2 bases at J; junction bases unmatched: 8. CDR3 sequence: CSVRTGQGNTEAFF. CDR3 nucleotide sequence: TGCAGCGTGCGGACTGGACAGGGCAACACTGAAGCTTTCTTT. The variable domain in full, completed from reference TRBV29-1 and TRBJ1-1, reads SAVISQKPSRDICQRGTSLTIQCQVDSQVTMMFWYRQQPGQSLTLIATANQGSEATYESGFVIDKFPISRPNLTFSTLTVSNMSPEDSSIYLCSVRTGQGNTEAFFGQGTRLTVV.

The chain uses TRBV3-1 (or the pseudogene TRBV3-2) and TRBJ2-2, with no clear D. V lost 1 base and J lost 6, with 9 bases in between. The CDR3 has 14 amino acids. CDR1 is LGHDT and CDR2 is YNNKEL in the germline V gene (reference sequence). The chain's CDR3 is CASSQGRGSGELFF. The CDR3 nucleotides read TGTGCCAGCAGCCAAGGCAGAGGCTCCGGGGAGCTGTTTTTT.

This chain connects TRBV28 to TRBJ2-5, with D hard to call. Deletions cut 6 bases from V and 5 bases from J, with 7 bases between. This CDR3 spans 11 amino acids. Germline V lookup: CDR1 MDHEN, CDR2 SYDVKM. CDR3 coding DNA: TGTGCCAGCAGGACTTCGGAGACCCAGTACTTC. Residues: CASRTSETQYF.

This clone has a handful of counts. J is TRBJ1-3 and V is TRBV4-3, with D hard to call. The CDR3 is 17 residues long. Germline V gives CDR1 LGHNA, CDR2 YSLEER. The germline V and J ends were trimmed by 0 bases and 0 bases, with 12 bases remaining between them. The CDR3 coding sequence is TGCGCCAGCAGCCAAGATGGCAACAGCCGCTCTGGAAACACCATATATTTT. Translated, it gives CASSQDGNSRSGNTIYF.

This chain uses TRBV3-1 (or the pseudogene TRBV3-2) with TRBJ2-5; TRBD1 might be the D (6 bases). The CDR3 is 18 residues long. Germline-derived CDR1 and CDR2 are LGHDT and YNNKEL (reference sequence). Trimming took 0 bases from V and 1 from J, leaving 18 bases between them. The CDR3 loop is CASSQERRGSELQETQYF. As DNA, the CDR3 is TGTGCCAGCAGCCAAGAACGAAGGGGGTCCGAACTCCAAGAGACCCAGTACTTC.

This sequence joins TRBV7-6 and TRBJ1-3; D perhaps matches TRBD1 (6 bases). There are 15 residues in the CDR3. Germline V gives CDR1 SGHVS, CDR2 FNYEAQ. Trimming cost V 5 bases and J 9 bases, with 20 bases left between them. For the CDR3, the DNA is TGTGCCAGCAGCCCTGGGAACCAGGGGAGCGTCACCATATATTTT. Its protein product is CASSPGNQGSVTIYF.

The chain carries TRBV11-2 and TRBJ1-3; a weak D match, TRBD1 (5 bases). The CDR3 consists of 14 residues. Between the trimmed V and J ends, which lost 5 bases and 2 bases, there was a span of 10 bases. Germline V gene lookup returns CDR1 SGHAT and CDR2 FQNNGV. CDR3 DNA sequence: TGTGCCAGCAGCCATAAAGGGGCTGGAAACACCATATATTTT. Translating it yields CASSHKGAGNTIYF. The entire variable domain, with the rest obtained from reference TRBV11-2 and TRBJ1-3, is as follows: EAGVAQSPRYKIIEKRQSVAFWCNPISGHATLYWYQQILGQGPKLLIQFQNNGVVDDSQLPKDRFSAERLKGVDSTLKIQPAKLEDSAVYLCASSHKGAGNTIYFGEGSWLTVV.

This sequence joins TRBV6-1 and TRBJ1-1; perhaps TRBD1 as D (5 bases). CDR3 length equals 17 residues. CDR1 and CDR2 from the germline V gene are MNHNS and SASEGT. Trimming left V 4 bases short and J 0 bases short, with 18 bases between. The CDR3 protein is CASSGGTRWEMNTEAFF. CDR3 DNA sequence: TGTGCCAGCAGTGGCGGGACCCGCTGGGAGATGAACACTGAAGCTTTCTTT.

The chain links TRBV7-2 to TRBJ2-3, with 11 nucleotides matching TRBD2. V lost 5 bases and J lost 4; bases outside the gene matches: 5. Germline-derived CDR1 and CDR2 are SGHTA and FQGNSA. The CDR3 loop spans 15 amino acids. In DNA form, the CDR3 reads TGTGCCAGCAGCCGTAGCGGGGGGGCCGCAGATACGCAGTATTTT. As protein: CASSRSGGAADTQYF.

The V gene is TRBV5-4, the J gene TRBJ1-6, with D uncertain. Germline V CDR1 and CDR2: SGHNT, YYREEE (reference sequence). The germline V and J ends were trimmed by 3 bases and 9 bases, with 13 bases remaining between them. This CDR3 contains 14 residues. Here the CDR3 DNA reads TGTGCCAGCAGCTCCGGACGGGGAGGTTCACCCCTCCACTTT. Translating gives CASSSGRGGSPLHF.

The chain combines TRBV5-1 with TRBJ2-7; 7 nucleotides align to TRBD1. Trimming cost V 8 bases and J 3 bases; bases outside gene matches: 11. The germline V gene has CDR1 SGHRS and CDR2 YFSETQ. The CDR3 runs 14 residues. For the CDR3, the DNA is TGCGCCAGTACTGGAAGACAGGGCGACTACGAGCAGTACTTC. Residues: CASTGRQGDYEQYF.

The genes are TRBV5-1 and TRBJ1-4; TRBD1 agrees at 8 bases. This CDR3 spans 17 amino acids. Trimming at V came to 0 bases and at J to 6 bases, leaving 10 bases not matched to a gene. Germline CDR1 is SGHRS and CDR2 is YFSETQ. The CDR3 loop reads CASSLDATGVFDEKLFF. The CDR3, as DNA: TGCGCCAGCAGCTTGGACGCGACAGGGGTGTTCGATGAAAAACTGTTTTTT.

The chain is built from TRBV6-1 and TRBJ2-3, with D possibly matching TRBD2 (5 bases). This CDR3 region has 14 residues. V lost 0 bases to trimming and J lost 8 bases, with 12 bases between them. Per germline, CDR1 MNHNS and CDR2 SASEGT. CDR3: CASSEASRAGTQYF. CDR3 in DNA: TGTGCCAGCAGTGAAGCGAGCCGGGCGGGTACGCAGTATTTT.